These 15 T cell receptor beta chains originate from one sample sequenced in a study of cytomegalovirus exposure and HLA in healthy donors. PCR employed 60 Vbeta and 13 Jbeta primers. The assay was immunoSEQ multiplex PCR, and TCRdb's table has in-frame clones only and misses some. The sample yields under 150,000 clones, 82% seen once. The sample taken for sequencing was PBMCs. The origin of the receptors is a male donor in good health and CMV-seronegative.

The J gene is TRBJ2-5, the V gene TRBV10-1; TRBD1 agrees at 8 bases. With 0 bases clipped from V and 11 bases from J, the junction kept 8 bases outside the gene matches. The CDR3 covers 14 residues. Germline loops: CDR1 WNHNN, CDR2 SYGVQD (reference sequence). The CDR3 loop is CASSESGTGKEQYF. Written as DNA, the CDR3 is TGCGCCAGCAGTGAGTCGGGGACAGGAAAAGAGCAGTACTTC.

J is TRBJ1-1 and V is TRBV30, with TRBD1 identical over 11 bases. V lost 3 bases, J lost 5 bases, and 8 bases stayed unmatched. The germline V gene encodes CDR1 GTSNPN and CDR2 SVGIG (reference sequence). The CDR3 sequence is 15 residues long. The CDR3 DNA reads as TGTGCCTGGAGCCCCCTGGGGACAGGGGGGACTGAAGCTTTCTTT. It encodes CAWSPLGTGGTEAFF. The variable domain in full, completed from reference TRBV30 and TRBJ1-1, reads SQTIHQWPATLVQPVGSPLSLECTVEGTSNPNLYWYRQAAGRGLQLLFYSVGIGQISSEVPQNLSASRPQDRQFILSSKKLLLSDSGFYLCAWSPLGTGGTEAFFGQGTRLTVV.

The table lists this clone with a count of one. The chain recombines TRBV10-1 with TRBJ2-7; 7 nucleotides match TRBD1. Germline trimming cut 5 bases from V and 3 bases from J; bases unmatched to any gene: 7. The CDR3 loop spans 14 amino acids. Germline lookup yields CDR1 WNHNN and CDR2 SYGVQD (reference sequence). The CDR3 is CASSPGQNIYEQYF. For the CDR3, the DNA is TGCGCCAGCAGTCCGGGACAGAACATCTACGAGCAGTACTTC.

This sequence joins TRBV5-4 and TRBJ2-7, with a weak D call TRBD2 (7 bases). Trimming stripped 4 bases from V and 1 base from J, with 18 bases between. Germline V lookup: CDR1 SGHNT, CDR2 YYREEE (reference sequence). The CDR3 is 16 residues long. DNA for the CDR3: TGTGCCAGCAGCCCTAAAGGGGGGGAGGGTTCCTACGAGCAGTACTTC. This encodes CASSPKGGEGSYEQYF.

This clone ranks as medium-sized (0.01 to 0.1%). The chain uses TRBV6-5 and TRBJ1-2, with a weak D call TRBD1 (5 bases). Trimming stripped 7 bases from V and 5 bases from J, with 20 bases between. The CDR3 covers 15 residues. CDR1 and CDR2 (germline): MNHEY, SVGAGI. The CDR3 DNA sequence: TGTGCCAGCACTCCAACCGCGGAGGGGAGTTATGGCTACACCTTC. The encoded protein is CASTPTAEGSYGYTF.

The chain couples TRBV29-1 to TRBJ1-2; D not certain. V was shortened by 1 base and J by 0 bases, with 6 bases between the two germline ends. CDR1 is SQVTM and CDR2 is ANQGSEA in the germline V gene. This CDR3 comprises 13 residues. In DNA, the CDR3 is TGCAGCGTTGAAGGGTACTCTAACTATGGCTACACCTTC. The encoded protein is CSVEGYSNYGYTF.

The chain links TRBV15 to TRBJ1-3; D uncertain. The CDR3 contains 13 residues. The germline V and J ends were trimmed by 0 bases and 3 bases, with 3 bases remaining between them. CDR1 and CDR2 from the germline V gene are LNHNV and YYDKDF (reference sequence). The CDR3 DNA reads TGTGCCACCAGCAGAGACCATGGAAACACCATATATTTT. It codes for CATSRDHGNTIYF. The variable domain in full, with the rest retrieved from reference TRBV15 and TRBJ1-3, is DAMVIQNPRYQVTQFGKPVTLSCSQTLNHNVMYWYQQKSSQAPKLLFHYYDKDFNNEADTPDNFQSRRPNTSFCFLDIRSPGLGDTAMYLCATSRDHGNTIYFGEGSWLTVV.

The J gene is TRBJ2-7, the V gene TRBV5-1; D possibly corresponds to TRBD1 (5 bases). The V gene lost 4 bases and the J gene lost 0 bases, with 14 bases spanning the gap. The CDR3 has 15 residues. Germline-derived CDR1 and CDR2 are SGHRS and YFSETQ. The CDR3 DNA sequence: TGCGCCAGCAGCCCCCAGGGCCCAATCTCCTACGAGCAGTACTTC. The encoded protein is CASSPQGPISYEQYF.

J is TRBJ2-1 and V is TRBV29-1; perhaps TRBD1 as D (6 bases). Germline V gene sequence: CDR1 SQVTM, CDR2 ANQGSEA. V lost 7 bases, J lost 1 base, and 14 bases lay in between. This CDR3 is built from 14 residues. CDR3 sequence (DNA): TGCAGCGCCACAGGGCTGGCTTCCTACAATGAGCAGTTCTTC. It yields the protein CSATGLASYNEQFF.

This clone was picked up a small number of times. This chain connects TRBV29-1 to TRBJ2-7, with D perhaps matching TRBD1 (6 bases). V was cut by 6 bases and J by 4 bases, with 16 bases left in between. The germline V gene has CDR1 SQVTM and CDR2 ANQGSEA. This CDR3 is 13 amino acids long. The CDR3 loop reads CSVTTGFLYEQYF. As DNA, the CDR3 is TGCAGCGTAACCACAGGGTTTTTATACGAGCAGTACTTC.

The chain couples TRBV4-3 to TRBJ2-7; 9 nucleotides align to TRBD1. This CDR3 has 15 residues. Germline V gene sequence: CDR1 LGHNA, CDR2 YSLEER. With V trimmed by 3 bases and J by 3 bases, 6 bases remained unmatched. Written as DNA, the CDR3 is TGCGCCAGCAGCCATCAATGGGACAGGGACTACGAGCAGTACTTC. It translates to CASSHQWDRDYEQYF.

The chain uses TRBV28 and TRBJ1-5; TRBD1 agrees at 8 bases. The V gene end was trimmed by 6 bases and the J gene end by 7 bases; junction bases not matched to a gene: 8. The CDR3 totals 14 residues. Germline V CDR1 and CDR2: MDHEN, SYDVKM. The CDR3 here is CASSQDRGRQPQHF. In nucleotides, the CDR3 is TGTGCCAGCAGCCAAGACAGGGGACGACAGCCCCAGCATTTT.

The V gene is TRBV6-5, the J gene TRBJ1-5; D not certain. The germline V gene has CDR1 MNHEY and CDR2 SVGAGI. The CDR3 loop spans 13 amino acids. Trimming cost V 0 bases and J 9 bases, with 9 bases left between them. The CDR3 sequence is CASSYSNSRPQHF. CDR3 DNA: TGTGCCAGCAGTTACTCGAACTCCCGGCCCCAGCATTTT.

This chain joins TRBV5-4 and TRBJ2-3; the D gene is possibly TRBD2 (6 bases). CDR1 SGHNT and CDR2 YYREEE come from the germline V gene (reference sequence). The V gene lost 4 bases and the J gene lost 1 base, with 16 bases spanning the gap. The CDR3 sequence is 16 residues long. CDR3 protein: CASSLWGGTGTDTQYF. Here the CDR3 DNA reads TGTGCCAGCAGCCTTTGGGGCGGGACGGGCACAGATACGCAGTATTTT.

The V and J genes are TRBV21-1 and TRBJ1-2; the tabulated D call, TRBD1, remains unverified against the DNA. TRBV21-1 is a documented pseudogene. CDR3 size: 12 residues. CDR3 sequence (DNA): TGTGCCAGCAGCAAGTTCAGCTATGGCTACACCTTC. It encodes CASSKFSYGYTF.